These T cell receptor beta chains were read from a single sample in a study of OX40 agonist ivuxolimab in advanced cancers. Data came from immunoSEQ multiplex PCR; TCRdb stores just in-frame clones and leaves some out. The data contain roughly 80,000 clones, around 86% of them singletons. The source material was CD4+ or CD8+ T cells sorted from blood, sampled in a trial of the OX40 agonist ivuxolimab. The receptors were gathered from an adult with an advanced solid tumor such as melanoma, head and neck, liver or kidney cancer. Both conserved end residues are part of each CDR3. The D gene is left open where the match is weak. Clone size appears in some rows only: once, few, many, or a class for an expanded clone.

j_gene: TRBJ1-1
abundance: NA
d_gene: NA
v_gene: TRBV28
CDR3aa: CASSSIPRSANTEAFF
CDR3nt: TGTGCCAGCAGTTCAATTCCCCGGAGTGCGAACACTGAAGCTTTCTTT

j_gene: TRBJ2-1
abundance: NA
d_gene: TRBD2
v_gene: TRBV11-1
CDR3aa: CASSSQGLAGREQFF
CDR3nt: TGTGCCAGCAGCTCGCAGGGACTAGCGGGGCGCGAGCAGTTCTTC

j_gene: TRBJ2-1
abundance: NA
d_gene: NA
v_gene: TRBV7-3
CDR3aa: CASSSQAGRASEQFF
CDR3nt: TGTGCCAGCAGCTCACAAGCGGGTCGGGCATCCGAGCAGTTCTTC

j_gene: TRBJ1-2
abundance: NA
d_gene: TRBD1
v_gene: TRBV5-4
CDR3aa: CASSLDRGLGYTF
CDR3nt: TGTGCCAGCAGCTTGGACAGGGGGCTTGGCTACACCTTC

j_gene: TRBJ2-5
abundance: NA
d_gene: TRBD2
v_gene: TRBV10-2
CDR3aa: CASSEPGGLIQETQYF
CDR3nt: TGCGCCAGCAGTGAACCGGGGGGTCTTATCCAAGAGACCCAGTACTTC

j_gene: TRBJ2-7
abundance: NA
d_gene: NA
v_gene: TRBV29-1
CDR3aa: CSVGSDKVYEQYF
CDR3nt: TGCAGCGTTGGGAGCGACAAAGTCTACGAGCAGTACTTC

j_gene: TRBJ2-2
abundance: NA
d_gene: NA
v_gene: TRBV7-8
CDR3aa: CASSLQGLTTGELFF
CDR3nt: TGTGCCAGCAGCTTGCAGGGGCTGACCACCGGGGAGCTGTTTTTT

j_gene: TRBJ2-7
abundance: NA
d_gene: NA
v_gene: TRBV27
CDR3aa: CASRDPGSSYEQYF
CDR3nt: TGTGCCAGCAGAGACCCGGGCAGCTCCTACGAGCAGTACTTC

j_gene: TRBJ1-5
abundance: NA
d_gene: NA
v_gene: TRBV6-5
CDR3aa: CASSPLQYSNQPQHF
CDR3nt: TGTGCCAGCAGTCCCCTCCAGTATAGCAATCAGCCCCAGCATTTT

j_gene: TRBJ1-6
abundance: NA
d_gene: TRBD1
v_gene: TRBV6-6
CDR3aa: CASSYSTGDYNSPLHF
CDR3nt: TGTGCCAGCAGTTACTCGACAGGGGACTATAATTCACCCCTCCACTTT

j_gene: TRBJ2-7
abundance: NA
d_gene: NA
v_gene: TRBV9
CDR3aa: CASSVGRWGDYEQYF
CDR3nt: TGTGCCAGCAGCGTAGGAAGGTGGGGGGACTACGAGCAGTACTTC

j_gene: TRBJ2-7
abundance: NA
d_gene: NA
v_gene: TRBV2
CDR3aa: CASRMVGEQYF
CDR3nt: TGTGCCAGCAGAATGGTCGGGGAGCAGTACTTC

j_gene: TRBJ2-1
abundance: NA
d_gene: TRBD1
v_gene: TRBV18
CDR3aa: CASSPEQGVGEQFF
CDR3nt: TGTGCCAGCTCACCGGAACAGGGGGTCGGTGAGCAGTTCTTC

j_gene: TRBJ1-6
abundance: NA
d_gene: NA
v_gene: TRBV14
CDR3aa: CASSSRAGNSPLHF
CDR3nt: TGTGCCAGCAGTAGCAGGGCCGGGAATTCACCCCTCCACTTT

j_gene: TRBJ1-5
abundance: NA
d_gene: TRBD1
v_gene: TRBV25-1
CDR3aa: CASSEAGGLQPQHF
CDR3nt: TGTGCCAGCAGTGAGGCAGGGGGCCTTCAGCCCCAGCATTTT

j_gene: TRBJ1-5
abundance: NA
d_gene: TRBD1
v_gene: TRBV29-1
CDR3aa: CSVAAAGGLQPQHF
CDR3nt: TGCAGCGTTGCCGCGGCAGGGGGCCTTCAGCCCCAGCATTTT

j_gene: TRBJ2-1
abundance: NA
d_gene: TRBD2
v_gene: TRBV25-1
CDR3aa: CASSDYGVAGAYNEQFF
CDR3nt: TGTGCCAGCAGTGATTATGGGGTAGCGGGAGCCTACAATGAGCAGTTCTTC

j_gene: TRBJ2-3
abundance: NA
d_gene: NA
v_gene: TRBV30
CDR3aa: CAWEVGTDTQYF
CDR3nt: TGTGCCTGGGAGGTTGGGACAGATACGCAGTATTTT

j_gene: TRBJ2-7
abundance: once
d_gene: TRBD1
v_gene: TRBV6-5
CDR3aa: CASSASGGYYEQYF
CDR3nt: TGTGCCAGCAGCGCGTCAGGGGGCTACTACGAGCAGTACTTC

j_gene: TRBJ2-1
abundance: NA
d_gene: TRBD1
v_gene: TRBV5-1
CDR3aa: CASSTRTGVREQFF
CDR3nt: TGCGCCAGCAGCACCCGGACAGGGGTGCGTGAGCAGTTCTTC

j_gene: TRBJ1-4
abundance: NA
d_gene: TRBD1
v_gene: TRBV19
CDR3aa: CASSHHRGPTNEKLFF
CDR3nt: TGTGCCAGTAGCCACCACAGGGGCCCCACTAATGAAAAACTGTTTTTT

j_gene: TRBJ2-3
abundance: few
d_gene: NA
v_gene: TRBV2
CDR3aa: CASSERGVGVSTDTQYF
CDR3nt: TGTGCCAGCAGTGAAAGGGGGGTTGGCGTGAGCACAGATACGCAGTATTTT

j_gene: TRBJ2-7
abundance: NA
d_gene: NA
v_gene: TRBV11-2
CDR3aa: CASSRPRDTDSYEQYF
CDR3nt: TGTGCCAGCAGCCGGCCCCGGGACACCGACTCCTACGAGCAGTACTTC

j_gene: TRBJ1-1
abundance: once
d_gene: NA
v_gene: TRBV9
CDR3aa: CASSVGPNTEAFF
CDR3nt: TGTGCCAGCAGCGTGGGACCGAACACTGAAGCTTTCTTT

j_gene: TRBJ2-7
abundance: once
d_gene: NA
v_gene: TRBV6-5
CDR3aa: CASSLGHSSSYEQYF
CDR3nt: TGTGCCAGCAGTTTGGGGCATTCGAGCTCCTACGAGCAGTACTTC

j_gene: TRBJ2-2
abundance: once
d_gene: TRBD2
v_gene: TRBV27
CDR3aa: CASSLRGTIHYTGELFF
CDR3nt: TGTGCCAGCAGTTTACGGGGGACTATACATTACACCGGGGAGCTGTTTTTT

j_gene: TRBJ2-6
abundance: NA
d_gene: TRBD2
v_gene: TRBV7-3
CDR3aa: CASASGGAGANVLTF
CDR3nt: TGTGCCAGCGCTAGCGGGGGTGCTGGGGCCAACGTCCTGACTTTC

j_gene: TRBJ2-5
abundance: NA
d_gene: NA
v_gene: TRBV10-2
CDR3aa: CASSETGLGETQYF
CDR3nt: TGCGCCAGCAGTGAAACAGGGTTGGGAGAGACCCAGTACTTC

j_gene: TRBJ2-7
abundance: NA
d_gene: TRBD1
v_gene: TRBV2
CDR3aa: CASSDQGASYEQYF
CDR3nt: TGTGCCAGCAGTGACCAGGGGGCGTCCTACGAGCAGTACTTC

j_gene: TRBJ2-7
abundance: NA
d_gene: NA
v_gene: TRBV5-1
CDR3aa: CASSSLVGSEQYF
CDR3nt: TGCGCCAGCAGCTCCTTGGTGGGGTCCGAGCAGTACTTC

j_gene: TRBJ2-4
abundance: NA
d_gene: NA
v_gene: TRBV6-1
CDR3aa: CASSDHNRDLAKNIQYF
CDR3nt: TGTGCCAGCAGTGACCACAACAGGGACCTAGCCAAAAACATTCAGTACTTC

j_gene: TRBJ2-3
abundance: NA
d_gene: NA
v_gene: TRBV5-1
CDR3aa: CASLDSKYYTQYF
CDR3nt: TGCGCCAGTTTAGACTCAAAATATTATACGCAGTATTTT

j_gene: TRBJ1-2
abundance: few
d_gene: TRBD1
v_gene: TRBV30
CDR3aa: CAWSVLGGQGTF
CDR3nt: TGTGCCTGGAGTGTACTAGGGGGCCAAGGCACCTTC

j_gene: TRBJ2-7
abundance: NA
d_gene: TRBD1
v_gene: TRBV7-3
CDR3aa: CASSPGGDRSYEQYF
CDR3nt: TGTGCCAGCAGTCCAGGAGGGGACAGGAGCTACGAGCAGTACTTC